This T cell receptor beta chain comes out of a study of T cell repertoires in ileal Crohn's disease. Study summary: At surgery, around 40% of patients smoked, with median disease duration 7.9 years. Biopsies of the neoterminal ileum at postoperative colonoscopy form M6 samples. The study's findings and limits: Clonal expansions were more frequent in active smokers than non-smokers at surgery. Every patient over 26.8% clonality showed endoscopic recurrence.

Method: immunoSEQ multiplex PCR; TCRdb's copy keeps in-frame clones and lacks some. The data contain roughly 3,400 clones, 81% of them singletons. Germline V gene sequence: CDR1 SEHNR, CDR2 FQNEAQ (reference sequence). The CDR3 is 15 residues long. Trimming shortened V by 4 bases and J by 2 bases, and 14 bases separated the two germline ends. The time point was: neoterminal ileum biopsy at postoperative endoscopy, about 6 months after surgery. This clone occurred a few times. Its antigen is undetermined. Sequenced: ileal tissue. This TCR was recovered from an adult with Crohn's disease. The V call is TRBV7-9, the J call TRBJ2-5; a possible D gene is TRBD2 (5 bases). Here the CDR3 DNA reads TGTGCCAGCAGCTCTACTCGCGGGTGGCAAGAGACCCAGTACTTC. It codes for CASSSTRGWQETQYF.